This T cell receptor beta chain is drawn from a study of T-cell reconstitution after alpha-beta-depleted transplantation in children. Study outcomes and limitations: Recipient T cells and thymic progenitors that survived were the source of the high TCRbeta diversity seen at day 60 in some patients. Newly made T cells mostly supplied T-cell counts and diversity one year after transplant.

This clonotype occurred a few times. Antigen specificity is unknown. The V end lost 7 bases, the J end lost 3 bases, and 6 bases lay between the germline ends. The CDR3 consists of 12 residues. Germline V gene data show CDR1 as KGHDR and CDR2 as SFDVKD. The authors prepared the TCRbeta library with unique molecular identifiers. TCRdb passed the PCR reads through MiXCR, listing each CDR3 protein once. The sample shows roughly 790,000 distinct CDR3 sequences, about 16% of them seen only once. V usage is TRBV24-1 and J usage is TRBJ1-5; D not certain. This receptor was obtained from a male patient between 10 and 17 years old who had a stem cell transplant for acute lymphoblastic leukemia, so the T cells may come from the graft donor. The input for sequencing was PBMCs, mostly from graft donor cells, taken 360 days after TCRalphabeta/CD19-depleted stem cell transplant. DNA for the CDR3: TGTGCCACCAGCGACACCAATCAGCCCCAGCATTTT. It is translated as CATSDTNQPQHF.